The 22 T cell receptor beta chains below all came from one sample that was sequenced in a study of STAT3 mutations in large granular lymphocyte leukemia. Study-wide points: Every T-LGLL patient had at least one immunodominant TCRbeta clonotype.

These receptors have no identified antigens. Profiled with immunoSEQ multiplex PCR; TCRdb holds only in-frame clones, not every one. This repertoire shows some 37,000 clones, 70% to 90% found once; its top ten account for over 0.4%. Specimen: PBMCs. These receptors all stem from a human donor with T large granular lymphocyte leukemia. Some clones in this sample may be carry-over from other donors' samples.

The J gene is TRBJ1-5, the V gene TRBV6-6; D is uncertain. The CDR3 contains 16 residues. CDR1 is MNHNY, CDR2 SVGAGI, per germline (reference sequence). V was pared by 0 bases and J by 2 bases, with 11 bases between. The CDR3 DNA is TGTGCCAGCAGTTACTCGAGTGGGGTGGGCAATCAGCCCCAGCATTTT. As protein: CASSYSSGVGNQPQHF.

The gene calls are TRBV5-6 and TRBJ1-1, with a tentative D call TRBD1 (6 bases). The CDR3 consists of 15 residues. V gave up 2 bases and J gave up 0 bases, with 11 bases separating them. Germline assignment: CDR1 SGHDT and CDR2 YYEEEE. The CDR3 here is CASSLTTGMNTEAFF. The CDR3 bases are TGTGCCAGCAGCTTAACTACAGGGATGAACACTGAAGCTTTCTTT.

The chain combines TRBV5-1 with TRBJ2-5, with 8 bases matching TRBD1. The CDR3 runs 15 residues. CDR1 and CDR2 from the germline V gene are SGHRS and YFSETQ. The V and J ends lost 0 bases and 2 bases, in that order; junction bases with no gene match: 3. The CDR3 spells CASSLGHRGQETQYF. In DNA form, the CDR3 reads TGCGCCAGCAGCTTGGGACACAGGGGGCAAGAGACCCAGTACTTC. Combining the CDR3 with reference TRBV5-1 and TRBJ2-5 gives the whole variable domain KAGVTQTPRYLIKTRGQQVTLSCSPISGHRSVSWYQQTPGQGLQFLFEYFSETQRNKGNFPGRFSGRQFSNSRSEMNVSTLELGDSALYLCASSLGHRGQETQYFGPGTRLLVL.

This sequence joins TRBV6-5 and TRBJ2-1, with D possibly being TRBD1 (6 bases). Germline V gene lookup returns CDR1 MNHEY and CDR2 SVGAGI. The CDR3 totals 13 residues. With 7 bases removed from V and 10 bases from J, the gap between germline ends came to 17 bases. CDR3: CASTPKGEREQFF. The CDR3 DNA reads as TGTGCCAGCACTCCCAAGGGGGAGAGAGAGCAGTTCTTC.

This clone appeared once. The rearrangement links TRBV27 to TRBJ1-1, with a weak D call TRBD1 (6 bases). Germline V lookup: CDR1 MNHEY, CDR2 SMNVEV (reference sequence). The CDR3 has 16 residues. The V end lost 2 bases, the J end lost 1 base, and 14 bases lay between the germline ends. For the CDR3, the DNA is TGTGCCAGCAGTTTAGCGGGCGGGGGCCAGAACACTGAAGCTTTCTTT. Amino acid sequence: CASSLAGGGQNTEAFF.

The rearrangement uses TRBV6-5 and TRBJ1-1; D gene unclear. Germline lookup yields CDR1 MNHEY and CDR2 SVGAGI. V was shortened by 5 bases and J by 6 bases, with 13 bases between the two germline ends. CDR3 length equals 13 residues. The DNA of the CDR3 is TGTGCCAGCAGTACACCCGGGCCCCCTGAAGCTTTCTTT. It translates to CASSTPGPPEAFF.

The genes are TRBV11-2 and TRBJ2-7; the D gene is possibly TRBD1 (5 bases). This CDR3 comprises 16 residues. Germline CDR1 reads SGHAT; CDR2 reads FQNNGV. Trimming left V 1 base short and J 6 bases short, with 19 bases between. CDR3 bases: TGTGCCAGCAGCTTAGGGACCCAGGGCCGAACAGGCGAGCAGTACTTC. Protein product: CASSLGTQGRTGEQYF.

CDR3 loop: CASSLAWTSQGNEQFF. CDR3 nucleotides: TGCGCCAGCAGCTTGGCCTGGACCTCGCAGGGCAATGAGCAGTTCTTC. This chain links TRBV5-1 with TRBJ2-1; the D gene is possibly TRBD1 (5 bases). The germline V and J ends were trimmed by 0 bases and 6 bases, with 16 bases remaining between them. CDR3 length: 16 residues. CDR1 SGHRS and CDR2 YFSETQ come from the germline V gene. Combining the CDR3 with reference TRBV5-1 and TRBJ2-1 gives the whole variable domain KAGVTQTPRYLIKTRGQQVTLSCSPISGHRSVSWYQQTPGQGLQFLFEYFSETQRNKGNFPGRFSGRQFSNSRSEMNVSTLELGDSALYLCASSLAWTSQGNEQFFGPGTRLTVL.

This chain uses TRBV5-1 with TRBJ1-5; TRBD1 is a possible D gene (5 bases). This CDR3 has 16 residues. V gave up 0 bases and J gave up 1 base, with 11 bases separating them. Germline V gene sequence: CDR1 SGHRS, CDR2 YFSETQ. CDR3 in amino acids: CASSLDGGLSNQPQHF. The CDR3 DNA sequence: TGCGCCAGCAGCTTGGACGGGGGTCTCAGCAATCAGCCCCAGCATTTT. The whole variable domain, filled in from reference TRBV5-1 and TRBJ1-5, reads KAGVTQTPRYLIKTRGQQVTLSCSPISGHRSVSWYQQTPGQGLQFLFEYFSETQRNKGNFPGRFSGRQFSNSRSEMNVSTLELGDSALYLCASSLDGGLSNQPQHFGDGTRLSIL.

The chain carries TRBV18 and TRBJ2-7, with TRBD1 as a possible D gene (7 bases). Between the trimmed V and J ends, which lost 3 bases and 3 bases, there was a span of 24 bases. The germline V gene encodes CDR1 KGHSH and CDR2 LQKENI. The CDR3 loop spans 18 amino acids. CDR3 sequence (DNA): TGTGCCAGCTCACCCGAGGTTTGGGTTGGCAGGGGGGACTACGAGCAGTACGTC. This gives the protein CASSPEVWVGRGDYEQYV.

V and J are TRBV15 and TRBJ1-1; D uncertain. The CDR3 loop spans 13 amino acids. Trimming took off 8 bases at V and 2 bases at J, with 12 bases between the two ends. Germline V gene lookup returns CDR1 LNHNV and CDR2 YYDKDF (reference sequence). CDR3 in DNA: TGTGCCACCGCCGATGGGCCAAACACTGAAGCTTTCTTT. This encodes CATADGPNTEAFF.

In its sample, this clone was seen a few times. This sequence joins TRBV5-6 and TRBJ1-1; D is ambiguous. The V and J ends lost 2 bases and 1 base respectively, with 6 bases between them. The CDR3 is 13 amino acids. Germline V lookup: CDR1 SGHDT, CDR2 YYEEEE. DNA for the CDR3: TGTGCCAGCAGCTTTAGGAGGAACACTGAAGCTTTCTTT. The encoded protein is CASSFRRNTEAFF.

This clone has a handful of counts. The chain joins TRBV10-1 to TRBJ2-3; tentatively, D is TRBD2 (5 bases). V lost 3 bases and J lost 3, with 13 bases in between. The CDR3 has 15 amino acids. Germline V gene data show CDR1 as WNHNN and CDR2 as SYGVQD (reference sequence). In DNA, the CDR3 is TGCGCCAGCAGTGAAGGTCTAGGAGGTACAGATACGCAGTATTTT. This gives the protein CASSEGLGGTDTQYF.

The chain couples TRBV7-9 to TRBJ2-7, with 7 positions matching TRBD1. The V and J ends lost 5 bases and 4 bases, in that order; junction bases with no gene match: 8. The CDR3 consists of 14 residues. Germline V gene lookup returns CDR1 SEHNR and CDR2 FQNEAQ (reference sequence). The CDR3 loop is CASSVDRAGYEQYF. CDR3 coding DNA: TGTGCCAGCAGCGTCGACAGGGCCGGTTACGAGCAGTACTTC.

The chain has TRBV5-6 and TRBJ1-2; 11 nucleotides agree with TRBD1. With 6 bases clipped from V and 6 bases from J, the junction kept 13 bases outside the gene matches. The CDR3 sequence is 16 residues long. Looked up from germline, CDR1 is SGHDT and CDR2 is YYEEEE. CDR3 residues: CASIPLGQGEFHGYTF. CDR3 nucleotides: TGTGCCAGCATCCCGTTGGGACAGGGGGAATTTCATGGCTACACCTTC.

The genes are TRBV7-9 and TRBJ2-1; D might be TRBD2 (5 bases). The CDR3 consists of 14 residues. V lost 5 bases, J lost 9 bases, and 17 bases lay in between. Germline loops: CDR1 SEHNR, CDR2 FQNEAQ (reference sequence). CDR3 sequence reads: CASSQDLSTTEQFF. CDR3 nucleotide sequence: TGTGCCAGCAGCCAGGACCTTTCGACTACTGAGCAGTTCTTC.

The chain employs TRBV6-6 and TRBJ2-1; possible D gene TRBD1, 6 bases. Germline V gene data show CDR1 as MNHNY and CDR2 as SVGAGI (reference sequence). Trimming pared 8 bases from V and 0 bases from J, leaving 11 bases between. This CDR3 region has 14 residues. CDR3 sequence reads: CASGRDTSYNEQFF. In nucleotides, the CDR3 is TGTGCCAGCGGACGGGACACCTCCTACAATGAGCAGTTCTTC.

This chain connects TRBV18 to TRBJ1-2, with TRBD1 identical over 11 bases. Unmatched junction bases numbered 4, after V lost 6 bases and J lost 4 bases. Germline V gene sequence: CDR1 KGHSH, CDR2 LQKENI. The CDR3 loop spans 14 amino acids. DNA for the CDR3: TGTGCCAGCTCCAGGACAGGGGGCACCTATGGCTACACCTTC. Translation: CASSRTGGTYGYTF.

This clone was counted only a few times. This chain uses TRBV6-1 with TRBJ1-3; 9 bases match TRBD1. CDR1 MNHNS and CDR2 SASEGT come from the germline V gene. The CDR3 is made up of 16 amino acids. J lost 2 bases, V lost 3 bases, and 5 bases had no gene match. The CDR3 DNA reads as TGTGCCAGCAGTGATCCCCGGGACAGGGCTGGAAACACCATATATTTT. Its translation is CASSDPRDRAGNTIYF.

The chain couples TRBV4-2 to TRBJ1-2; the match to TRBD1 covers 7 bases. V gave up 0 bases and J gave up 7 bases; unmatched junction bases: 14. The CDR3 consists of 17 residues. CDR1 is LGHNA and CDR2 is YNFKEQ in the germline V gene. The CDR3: CASSQDIGGLLFGGYTF. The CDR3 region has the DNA TGTGCCAGCAGCCAAGATATAGGGGGCTTGTTATTCGGTGGCTACACCTTC.

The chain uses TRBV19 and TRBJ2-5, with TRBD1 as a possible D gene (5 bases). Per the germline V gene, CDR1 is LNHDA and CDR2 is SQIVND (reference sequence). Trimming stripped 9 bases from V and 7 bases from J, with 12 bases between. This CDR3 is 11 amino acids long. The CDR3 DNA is TGTGCCAGCCAGGGCCCCTCGACCCAGTACTTC. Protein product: CASQGPSTQYF.

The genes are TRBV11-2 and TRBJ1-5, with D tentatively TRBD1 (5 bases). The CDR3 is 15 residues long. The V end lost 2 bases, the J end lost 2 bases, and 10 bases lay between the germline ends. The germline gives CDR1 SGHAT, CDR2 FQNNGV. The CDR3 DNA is TGTGCCAGCAGCTTAAACACAGGCCGCAATCAGCCCCAGCATTTT. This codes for CASSLNTGRNQPQHF.